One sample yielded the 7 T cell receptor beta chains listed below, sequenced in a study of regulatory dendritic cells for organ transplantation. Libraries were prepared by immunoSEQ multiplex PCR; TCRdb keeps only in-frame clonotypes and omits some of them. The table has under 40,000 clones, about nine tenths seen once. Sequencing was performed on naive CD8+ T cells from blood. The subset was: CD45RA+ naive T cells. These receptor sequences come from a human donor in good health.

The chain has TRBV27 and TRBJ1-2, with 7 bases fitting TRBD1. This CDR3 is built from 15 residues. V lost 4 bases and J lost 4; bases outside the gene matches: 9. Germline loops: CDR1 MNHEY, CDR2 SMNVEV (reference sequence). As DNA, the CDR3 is TGTGCCAGCAGTTCCGGGACAGAAGACTTCTATGGCTACACCTTC. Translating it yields CASSSGTEDFYGYTF.

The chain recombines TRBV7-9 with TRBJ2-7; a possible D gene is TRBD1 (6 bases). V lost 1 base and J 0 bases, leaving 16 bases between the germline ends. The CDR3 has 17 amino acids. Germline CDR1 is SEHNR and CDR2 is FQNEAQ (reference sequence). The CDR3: CASSLGTGQGSSYEQYF. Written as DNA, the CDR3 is TGTGCCAGCAGCTTAGGTACGGGGCAGGGGAGCTCCTACGAGCAGTACTTC.

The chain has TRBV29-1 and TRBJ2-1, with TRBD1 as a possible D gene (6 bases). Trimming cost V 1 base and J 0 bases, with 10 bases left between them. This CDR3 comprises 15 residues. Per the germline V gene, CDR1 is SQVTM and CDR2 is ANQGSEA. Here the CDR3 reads CSVEGGQFSYNEQFF. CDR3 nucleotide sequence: TGCAGCGTTGAAGGAGGACAGTTCTCCTACAATGAGCAGTTCTTC.

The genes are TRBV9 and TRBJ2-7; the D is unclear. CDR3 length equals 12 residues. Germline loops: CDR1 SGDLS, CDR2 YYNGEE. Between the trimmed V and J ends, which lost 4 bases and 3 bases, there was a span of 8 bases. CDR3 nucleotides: TGTGCCAGCAGCCCCGCATTCTACGAGCAGTACTTC. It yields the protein CASSPAFYEQYF.

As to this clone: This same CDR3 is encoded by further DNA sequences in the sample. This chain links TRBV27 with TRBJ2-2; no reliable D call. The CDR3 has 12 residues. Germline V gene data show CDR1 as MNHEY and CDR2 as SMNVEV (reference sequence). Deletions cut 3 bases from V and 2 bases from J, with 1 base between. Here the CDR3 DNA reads TGTGCCAGCAGTTTTAACACCGGGGAGCTGTTTTTT. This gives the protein CASSFNTGELFF.

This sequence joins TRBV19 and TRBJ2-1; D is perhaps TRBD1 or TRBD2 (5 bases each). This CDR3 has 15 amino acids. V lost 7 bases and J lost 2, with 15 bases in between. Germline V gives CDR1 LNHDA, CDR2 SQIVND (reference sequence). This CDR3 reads CASTIVPGPYNEQFF. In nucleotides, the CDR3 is TGTGCCAGTACCATCGTACCGGGACCCTACAATGAGCAGTTCTTC.

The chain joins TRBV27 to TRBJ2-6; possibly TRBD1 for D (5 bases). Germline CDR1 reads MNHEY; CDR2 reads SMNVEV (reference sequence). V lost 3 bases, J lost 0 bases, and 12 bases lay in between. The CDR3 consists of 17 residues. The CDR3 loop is CASSLSGYFSGANVLTF. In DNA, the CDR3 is TGTGCCAGCAGTTTGTCAGGGTACTTCTCTGGGGCCAACGTCCTGACTTTC.